This entry lists 3 T cell receptor beta chains sequenced from one sample in a study of blood T cell repertoires in COVID-19. The repertoire was sequenced with immunoSEQ multiplex PCR; TCRdb's copy has only in-frame clones and lacks some. The sample lists 140,000 or so clones; over 75% were seen once. Sequencing was done on a sample of peripheral blood. These receptor sequences come from a man aged 55 to 70 with active or convalescent COVID-19.

The chain combines TRBV6-5 with TRBJ1-1; possible D gene TRBD1, 6 bases. Germline V gene lookup returns CDR1 MNHEY and CDR2 SVGAGI. V lost 7 bases and J lost 3, with 18 bases in between. CDR3 size: 15 residues. The CDR3 nucleotides read TGTGCCAGCAAAAAAAGGCTCTCAGGGGACACTGAAGCTTTCTTT. Amino acids: CASKKRLSGDTEAFF.

Here the CDR3 reads CASSPSPGSYGYTF. The CDR3, as DNA: TGTGCCAGTAGCCCCTCCCCAGGGTCCTACGGCTACACCTTC. V and J are TRBV19 and TRBJ1-2, with D possibly being TRBD1 (5 bases). There are 14 residues in the CDR3. V lost 6 bases to trimming and J lost 8 bases, with 19 bases between them. The germline CDR1 and CDR2 sequences are LNHDA and SQIVND (reference sequence).

The CDR3 region has the DNA TGTGCCAGCAGCGCGGGACTAGCAAGTGAGCAGTTCTTC. Its translation is CASSAGLASEQFF. This chain links TRBV7-9 with TRBJ2-1; 9 bases match TRBD2. The ends lost 5 bases at V and 9 bases at J; junction bases unmatched: 5. CDR3 length: 13 residues. The germline V gene encodes CDR1 SEHNR and CDR2 FQNEAQ (reference sequence).